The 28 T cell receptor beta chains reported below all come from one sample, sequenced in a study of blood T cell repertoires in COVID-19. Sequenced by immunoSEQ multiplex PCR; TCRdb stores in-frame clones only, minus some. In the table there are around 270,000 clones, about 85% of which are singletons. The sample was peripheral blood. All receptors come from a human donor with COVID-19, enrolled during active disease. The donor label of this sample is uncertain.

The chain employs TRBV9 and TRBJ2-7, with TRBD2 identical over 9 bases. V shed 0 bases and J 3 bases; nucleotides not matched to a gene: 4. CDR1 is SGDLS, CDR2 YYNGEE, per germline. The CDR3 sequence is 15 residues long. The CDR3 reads CASSVGLAGIYEQYF. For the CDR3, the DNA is TGTGCCAGCAGCGTAGGGCTAGCGGGAATCTACGAGCAGTACTTC.

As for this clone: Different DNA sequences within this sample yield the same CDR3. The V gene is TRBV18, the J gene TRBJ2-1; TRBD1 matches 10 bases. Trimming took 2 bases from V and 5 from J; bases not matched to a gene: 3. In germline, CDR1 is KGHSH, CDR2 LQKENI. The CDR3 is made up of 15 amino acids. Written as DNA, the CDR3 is TGTGCCAGCTCACCAAGACAGGGGGCAAACAATGAGCAGTTCTTC. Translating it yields CASSPRQGANNEQFF. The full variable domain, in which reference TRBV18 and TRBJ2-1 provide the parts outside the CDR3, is NAGVMQNPRHLVRRRGQEARLRCSPMKGHSHVYWYRQLPEEGLKFMVYLQKENIIDESGMPKERFSAEFPKEGPSILRIQQVVRGDSAAYFCASSPRQGANNEQFFGPGTRLTVL.

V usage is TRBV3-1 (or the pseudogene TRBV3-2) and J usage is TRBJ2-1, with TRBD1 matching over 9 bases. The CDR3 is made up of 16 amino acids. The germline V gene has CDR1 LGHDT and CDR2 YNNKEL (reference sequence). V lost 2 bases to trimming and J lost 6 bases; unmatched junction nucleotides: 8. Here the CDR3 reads CASSQYGQGWVNEQFF. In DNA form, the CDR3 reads TGTGCCAGCAGCCAATATGGACAGGGGTGGGTCAATGAGCAGTTCTTC.

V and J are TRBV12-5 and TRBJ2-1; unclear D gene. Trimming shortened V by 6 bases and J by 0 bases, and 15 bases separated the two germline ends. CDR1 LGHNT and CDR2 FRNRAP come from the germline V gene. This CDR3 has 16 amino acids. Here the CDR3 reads CASGSLKDSSYNEQFF. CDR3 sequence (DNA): TGTGCTAGTGGGAGCCTCAAAGATAGCTCCTACAATGAGCAGTTCTTC. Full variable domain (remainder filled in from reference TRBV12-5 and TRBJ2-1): DARVTQTPRHKVTEMGQEVTMRCQPILGHNTVFWYRQTMMQGLELLAYFRNRAPLDDSGMPKDRFSAEMPDATLATLKIQPSEPRDSAVYFCASGSLKDSSYNEQFFGPGTRLTVL.

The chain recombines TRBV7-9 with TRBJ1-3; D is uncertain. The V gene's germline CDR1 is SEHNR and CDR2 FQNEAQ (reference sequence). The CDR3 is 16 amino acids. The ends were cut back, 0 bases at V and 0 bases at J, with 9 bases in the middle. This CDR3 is CASSLAVSGSGNTIYF. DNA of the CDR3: TGTGCCAGCAGCTTAGCCGTCTCCGGCTCTGGAAACACCATATATTTT.

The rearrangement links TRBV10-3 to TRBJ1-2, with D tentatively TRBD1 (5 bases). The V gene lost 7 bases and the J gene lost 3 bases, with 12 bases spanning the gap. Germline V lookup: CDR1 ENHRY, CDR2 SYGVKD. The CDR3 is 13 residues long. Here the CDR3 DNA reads TGTGCCATCACGGCGGACACGGACTATGGCTACACCTTC. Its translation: CAITADTDYGYTF.

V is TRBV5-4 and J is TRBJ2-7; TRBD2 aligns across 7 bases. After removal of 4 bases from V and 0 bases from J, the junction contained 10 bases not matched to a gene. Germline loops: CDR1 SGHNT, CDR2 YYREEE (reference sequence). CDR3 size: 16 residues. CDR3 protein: CASSPPPSGYSYEQYF. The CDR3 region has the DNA TGTGCCAGCAGCCCACCCCCTAGCGGATACTCCTACGAGCAGTACTTC.

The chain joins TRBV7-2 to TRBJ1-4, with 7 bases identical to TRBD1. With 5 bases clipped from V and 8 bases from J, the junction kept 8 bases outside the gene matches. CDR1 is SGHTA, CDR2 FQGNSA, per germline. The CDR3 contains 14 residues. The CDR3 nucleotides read TGTGCCAGCAGCGTGACAGGGATCGGCGAAAAACTGTTTTTT. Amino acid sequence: CASSVTGIGEKLFF.

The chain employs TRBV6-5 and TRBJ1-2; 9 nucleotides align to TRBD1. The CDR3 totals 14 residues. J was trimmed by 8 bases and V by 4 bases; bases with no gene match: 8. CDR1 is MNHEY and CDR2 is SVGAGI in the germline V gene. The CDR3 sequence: CASSSSNTGGGYTF. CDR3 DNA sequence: TGTGCCAGCAGTTCGTCAAACACAGGGGGCGGCTACACCTTC.

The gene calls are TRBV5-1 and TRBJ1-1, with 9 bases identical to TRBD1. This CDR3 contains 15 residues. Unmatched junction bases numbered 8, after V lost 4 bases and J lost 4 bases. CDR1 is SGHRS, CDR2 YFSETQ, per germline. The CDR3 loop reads CASSIETGGSTEAFF. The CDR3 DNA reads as TGCGCCAGCAGCATCGAGACAGGGGGGAGCACTGAAGCTTTCTTT.

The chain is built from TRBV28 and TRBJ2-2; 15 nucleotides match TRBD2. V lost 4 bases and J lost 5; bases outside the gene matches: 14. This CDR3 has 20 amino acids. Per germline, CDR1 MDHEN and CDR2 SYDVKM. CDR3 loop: CASSSLWGLAGGSRTGELFF. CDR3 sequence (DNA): TGTGCCAGCAGTTCCCTATGGGGACTAGCGGGAGGATCGAGGACCGGGGAGCTGTTTTTT.

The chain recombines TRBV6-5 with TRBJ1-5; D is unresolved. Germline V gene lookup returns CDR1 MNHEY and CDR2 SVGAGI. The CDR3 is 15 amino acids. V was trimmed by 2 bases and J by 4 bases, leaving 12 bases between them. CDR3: CASSYAAETNQPQHF. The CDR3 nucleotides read TGTGCCAGCAGTTACGCCGCAGAGACTAATCAGCCCCAGCATTTT.

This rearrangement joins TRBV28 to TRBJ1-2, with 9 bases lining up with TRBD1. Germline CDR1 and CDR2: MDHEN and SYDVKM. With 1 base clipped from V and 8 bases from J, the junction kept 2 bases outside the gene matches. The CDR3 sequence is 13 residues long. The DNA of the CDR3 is TGTGCCAGCAGTTTATACAGGGGGCAAGGCTACACCTTC. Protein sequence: CASSLYRGQGYTF.

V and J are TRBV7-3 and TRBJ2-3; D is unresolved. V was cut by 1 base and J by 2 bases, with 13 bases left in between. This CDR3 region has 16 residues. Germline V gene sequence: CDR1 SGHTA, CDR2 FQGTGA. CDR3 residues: CASSLISGGYTDTQYF. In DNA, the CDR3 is TGTGCCAGCAGCTTAATCAGTGGCGGATACACAGATACGCAGTATTTT.

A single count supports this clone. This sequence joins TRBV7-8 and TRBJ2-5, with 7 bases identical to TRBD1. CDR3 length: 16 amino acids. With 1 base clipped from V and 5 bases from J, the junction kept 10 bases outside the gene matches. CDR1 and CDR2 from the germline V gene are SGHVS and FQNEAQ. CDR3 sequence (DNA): TGTGCCAGCAGCTTAGGGCTTCGAGACAGGGCGGAGACCCAGTACTTC. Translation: CASSLGLRDRAETQYF.

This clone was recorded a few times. CDR3 in amino acids: CASNESPGDYTF. CDR3 nucleotides: TGTGCCAGCAACGAATCCCCAGGGGACTACACCTTC. This chain links TRBV2 with TRBJ1-2; possibly TRBD1 for D (6 bases). Germline V gene sequence: CDR1 SNHLY, CDR2 FYNNEI. V lost 7 bases and J lost 10, with 16 bases in between. There are 12 residues in the CDR3.

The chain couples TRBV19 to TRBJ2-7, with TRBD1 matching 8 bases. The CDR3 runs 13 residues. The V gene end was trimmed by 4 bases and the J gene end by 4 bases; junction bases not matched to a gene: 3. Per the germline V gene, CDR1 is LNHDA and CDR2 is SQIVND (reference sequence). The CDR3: CASSRTGRYEQYF. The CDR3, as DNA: TGTGCCAGTAGTAGGACAGGGAGGTACGAGCAGTACTTC.

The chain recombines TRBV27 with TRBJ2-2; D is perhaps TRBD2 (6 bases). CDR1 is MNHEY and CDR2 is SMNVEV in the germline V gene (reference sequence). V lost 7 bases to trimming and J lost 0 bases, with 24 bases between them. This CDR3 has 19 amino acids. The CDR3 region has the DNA TGTGCCAGCACGTTAATAGTATCCGGGACTGGCGCGAACACCGGGGAGCTGTTTTTT. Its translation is CASTLIVSGTGANTGELFF.

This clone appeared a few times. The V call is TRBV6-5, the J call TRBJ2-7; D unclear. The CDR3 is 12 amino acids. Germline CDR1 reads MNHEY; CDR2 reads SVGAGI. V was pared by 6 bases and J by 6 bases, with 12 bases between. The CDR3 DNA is TGTGCCAGCAGCATAACACCGTTCGAGCAGTACTTC. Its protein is CASSITPFEQYF.

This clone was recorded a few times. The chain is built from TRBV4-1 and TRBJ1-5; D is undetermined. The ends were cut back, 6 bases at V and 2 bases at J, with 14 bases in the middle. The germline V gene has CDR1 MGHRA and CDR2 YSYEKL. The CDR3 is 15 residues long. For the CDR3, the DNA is TGCGCCAGCAGGCGGGCGGTTCTCGGCAATCAGCCCCAGCATTTT. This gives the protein CASRRAVLGNQPQHF.

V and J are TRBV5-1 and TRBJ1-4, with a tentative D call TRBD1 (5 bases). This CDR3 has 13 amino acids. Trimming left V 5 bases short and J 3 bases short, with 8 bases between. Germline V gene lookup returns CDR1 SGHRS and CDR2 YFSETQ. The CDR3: CASSRTPNEKLFF. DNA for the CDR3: TGCGCCAGCAGTCGGACACCTAATGAAAAACTGTTTTTT.

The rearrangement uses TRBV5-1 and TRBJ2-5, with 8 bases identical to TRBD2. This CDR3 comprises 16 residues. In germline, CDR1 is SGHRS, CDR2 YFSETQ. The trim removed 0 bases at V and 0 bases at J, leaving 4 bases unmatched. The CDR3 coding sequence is TGCGCCAGCAGCTTGGCGTTAGCGGGAAACCAAGAGACCCAGTACTTC. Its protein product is CASSLALAGNQETQYF.

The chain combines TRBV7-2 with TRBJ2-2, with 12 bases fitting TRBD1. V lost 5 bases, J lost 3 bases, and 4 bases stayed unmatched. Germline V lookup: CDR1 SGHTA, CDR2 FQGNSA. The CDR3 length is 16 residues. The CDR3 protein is CASSLGQGADTGELFF. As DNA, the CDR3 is TGTGCCAGCAGCCTGGGACAGGGGGCTGACACCGGGGAGCTGTTTTTT.

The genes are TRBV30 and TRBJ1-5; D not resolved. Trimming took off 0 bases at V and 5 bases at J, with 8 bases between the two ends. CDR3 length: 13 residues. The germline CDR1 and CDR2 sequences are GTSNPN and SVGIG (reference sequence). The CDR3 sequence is CAWSVAPDQPQHF. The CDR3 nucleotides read TGTGCCTGGAGTGTGGCCCCAGATCAGCCCCAGCATTTT.

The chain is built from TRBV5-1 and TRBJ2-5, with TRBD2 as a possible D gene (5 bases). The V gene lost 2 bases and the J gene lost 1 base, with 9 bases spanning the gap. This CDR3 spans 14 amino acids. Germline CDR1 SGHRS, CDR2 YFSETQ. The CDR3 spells CASSFRGPQETQYF. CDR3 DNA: TGCGCCAGCAGCTTTCGCGGGCCCCAAGAGACCCAGTACTTC.

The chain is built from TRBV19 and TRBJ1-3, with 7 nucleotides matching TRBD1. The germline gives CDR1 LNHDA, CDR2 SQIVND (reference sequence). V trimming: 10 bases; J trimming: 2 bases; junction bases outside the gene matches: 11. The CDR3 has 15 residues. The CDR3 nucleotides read TGTGCCACCCATGCCCCCACAGGGGCTGGAAACACCATATATTTT. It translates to CATHAPTGAGNTIYF.

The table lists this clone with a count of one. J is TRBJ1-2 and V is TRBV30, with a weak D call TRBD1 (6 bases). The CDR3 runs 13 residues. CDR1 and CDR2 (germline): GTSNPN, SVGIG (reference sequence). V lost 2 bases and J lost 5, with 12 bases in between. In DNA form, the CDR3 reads TGTGCCTGGAGTTCTTTTCAGGGGTATGGCTACACCTTC. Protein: CAWSSFQGYGYTF. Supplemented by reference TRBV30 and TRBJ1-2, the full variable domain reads SQTIHQWPATLVQPVGSPLSLECTVEGTSNPNLYWYRQAAGRGLQLLFYSVGIGQISSEVPQNLSASRPQDRQFILSSKKLLLSDSGFYLCAWSSFQGYGYTFGSGTRLTVV.

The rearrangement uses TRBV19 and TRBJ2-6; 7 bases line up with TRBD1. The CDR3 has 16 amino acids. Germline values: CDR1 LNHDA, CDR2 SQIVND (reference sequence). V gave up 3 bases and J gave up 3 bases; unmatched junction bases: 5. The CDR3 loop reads CASSMTGRGGANVLTF. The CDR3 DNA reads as TGTGCCAGTAGTATGACAGGGCGAGGTGGGGCCAACGTCCTGACTTTC.